This T cell receptor (beta chain) came from a study of response to subunit inactivated influenza vaccine. Study results and limitations: It was the authors' suggestion that each seasonal influenza vaccination recruits few new T cells.

TCRdb fed the RT-PCR reads into MiXCR, producing one record per CDR3 protein. The sample lists 700,000 to 800,000 distinct CDR3 sequences, 15% to 20% occurring once. Trimming removed 3 bases from V and 4 bases from J; junction bases left unmatched: 19. The CDR3 loop spans 20 amino acids. The germline V gene has CDR1 MDHEN and CDR2 SYDVKM. Notes on this clonotype: No antigen is known for it.

Sequencing was performed on PBMCs from blood, taken more than 4 days after vaccination. V gene TRBV28 combines with J gene TRBJ2-3; 10 nucleotides line up with TRBD1. This clonotype originated in a man aged 50-59 years who received an inactivated influenza vaccine. DNA for the CDR3: TGTGCCAGCAGTTTTCAGGTCCATGAGACAGGGGGCTTTATCGCAGATACGCAGTATTTT. Protein product: CASSFQVHETGGFIADTQYF.